This entry lists 2 T cell receptor beta chains sequenced from one sample in a study of T cells after yellow fever vaccination. TCRdb called the 5' RACE reads again in MiXCR, with one record for every CDR3 protein. The repertoire holds 95,000 to 150,000 distinct CDR3 sequences, with nearly 7.5% as singletons. The sample in question was CD4+ T cells sorted from PBMCs, obtained 10 days after the first yellow fever vaccination. The receptors derive from a man aged 18 to 30 who received the YFV17D yellow fever vaccine.

This clonotype was observed a single time. The V and J genes are TRBV2 and TRBJ2-2; TRBD1 might be the D (8 bases). Germline V lookup: CDR1 SNHLY, CDR2 FYNNEI. Trimming cost V 11 bases and J 6 bases, with 31 bases left between them. The CDR3 runs to 18 residues. The CDR3 DNA sequence: TGTGCCTTCAGCTCCCGCCGAACCGGACAGGGAGGGCCCGGGGAGCTGTTTTTT. Translation gives CAFSSRRTGQGGPGELFF. Full variable domain (missing parts from reference TRBV2 and TRBJ2-2): EPEVTQTPSHQVTQMGQEVILRCVPISNHLYFYWYRQILGQKVEFLVSFYNNEISEKSEIFDDQFSVERPDGSNFTLKIRSTKLEDSAMYFCAFSSRRTGQGGPGELFFGEGSRLTVL.

This clonotype appeared many times. V usage is TRBV5-1 and J usage is TRBJ1-2; no clear D gene. Trimming left V 0 bases short and J 4 bases short, with 7 bases between. The length of the CDR3 is 13 residues. From germline, CDR1 is SGHRS and CDR2 YFSETQ. The CDR3 DNA reads as TGCGCCAGCAGCTTGGAGGCCGGCTATGGCTACACCTTC. Amino acids: CASSLEAGYGYTF.